Shown below are 26 T cell receptor beta chains from a single sample sequenced in a study of shared clonotypes between healthy human individuals (dated by TCRdb to about 2020). Library preparation was by the immunoSEQ multiplex PCR assay. This is the immuneACCESS table as TCRdb keeps it, with only in-frame sequences that have V and J called. A part of the clones is gone; compared with another copy, unresolved V genes explain less than half, and the rest is unexplained. In all, the sample holds fewer than 800,000 clones, and 92% of those were seen once. The ten largest clones add up to more than 20% of the sample. CD8 naive samples consisted of CD45RO-negative cells that were positively selected for CCR7, yielding a CD45RA+CCR7+ population without TemRA cells. The sample comprised naive CD8+ T cells sorted from blood. The cell subset or site label on this specimen signifies: CD45RA+CCR7+. The receptors come from a man younger than 40 in good health.

V gene TRBV7-2 combines with J gene TRBJ2-1; possibly TRBD1 or TRBD2 for D (5 bases each). Germline V gives CDR1 SGHTA, CDR2 FQGNSA. Trimming stripped 5 bases from V and 0 bases from J, with 14 bases between. This CDR3 has 16 amino acids. The CDR3 coding sequence is TGTGCCAGCAGCCTTAGGGGACCCAACTCCTACAATGAGCAGTTCTTC. Protein: CASSLRGPNSYNEQFF.

This clone is a singleton in its sample. The genes are TRBV28 and TRBJ2-7, with D unclear. The germline CDR1 and CDR2 sequences are MDHEN and SYDVKM. The CDR3 has 11 residues. The ends were cut back, 10 bases at V and 3 bases at J, with 10 bases in the middle. The CDR3 is CATADNYEQYF. In nucleotides, the CDR3 is TGTGCCACCGCCGATAACTACGAGCAGTACTTC.

The J gene is TRBJ2-5, the V gene TRBV7-2; D gene unclear. Trimming left V 5 bases short and J 4 bases short, with 5 bases between. This CDR3 comprises 11 residues. Germline values: CDR1 SGHTA, CDR2 FQGNSA. The CDR3 spells CASSPRETQYF. The CDR3 DNA reads as TGTGCCAGCAGCCCCCGAGAGACCCAGTACTTC.

This chain links TRBV27 with TRBJ2-7; 9 nucleotides agree with TRBD2. CDR3 length: 13 amino acids. From germline, CDR1 is MNHEY and CDR2 SMNVEV (reference sequence). Trimming took 8 bases from V and 4 from J; bases not matched to a gene: 6. CDR3 nucleotide sequence: TGTGCCAGCGCCCCGGGACTAGCTTACGAGCAGTACTTC. Protein: CASAPGLAYEQYF.

J is TRBJ2-1 and V is TRBV7-9; 8 bases are a match to TRBD2. Trimming removed 0 bases from V and 6 bases from J; junction bases left unmatched: 4. The germline CDR1 and CDR2 sequences are SEHNR and FQNEAQ (reference sequence). This CDR3 contains 15 residues. CDR3 residues: CASSLAGTRTNEQFF. CDR3 DNA sequence: TGTGCCAGCAGCTTAGCCGGGACTAGGACCAATGAGCAGTTCTTC.

V usage is TRBV7-9 and J usage is TRBJ1-1; D unclear. Germline V gene sequence: CDR1 SEHNR, CDR2 FQNEAQ (reference sequence). This CDR3 has 12 amino acids. V was clipped by 6 bases and J by 1 base, with 6 bases between them. CDR3 amino acids: CASRPGNTEAFF. The CDR3 nucleotides read TGTGCCAGCAGGCCGGGGAACACTGAAGCTTTCTTT.

This rearrangement joins TRBV15 to TRBJ1-2; D is unclear. Germline lookup yields CDR1 LNHNV and CDR2 YYDKDF (reference sequence). V gave up 3 bases and J gave up 0 bases, with 5 bases separating them. CDR3 length: 13 amino acids. CDR3 coding DNA: TGTGCCACCAGCAGTGGGACTAACTATGGCTACACCTTC. Translation gives CATSSGTNYGYTF.

CDR3 residues: CASRIQGGIYEQYF. The DNA for the CDR3 is TGTGCCAGCAGAATACAGGGGGGGATCTACGAGCAGTACTTC. The chain carries TRBV27 and TRBJ2-7; D may be TRBD1 (8 bases). Germline V lookup: CDR1 MNHEY, CDR2 SMNVEV (reference sequence). The CDR3 loop spans 14 amino acids. V lost 6 bases to trimming and J lost 3 bases, with 15 bases between them.

The rearrangement uses TRBV5-1 and TRBJ2-4; TRBD1 matches at 8 bases. CDR3 size: 20 residues. The J segment lost 0 bases and the V segment lost 4 bases, leaving 18 bases of the junction unmatched. The germline CDR1 and CDR2 sequences are SGHRS and YFSETQ. In DNA, the CDR3 is TGCGCCAGCAGCCCAGAGGGACAGGTATATCCATTACTAGCCAAAAACATTCAGTACTTC. Translating gives CASSPEGQVYPLLAKNIQYF.

The J gene is TRBJ2-5, the V gene TRBV11-2, with 7 bases matching TRBD1. CDR1 is SGHAT and CDR2 is FQNNGV in the germline V gene. With 5 bases clipped from V and 2 bases from J, the junction kept 8 bases outside the gene matches. The CDR3 has 15 residues. CDR3: CASSQRQGQQETQYF. Here the CDR3 DNA reads TGTGCCAGCAGCCAACGACAGGGCCAACAAGAGACCCAGTACTTC.

The J gene is TRBJ2-7, the V gene TRBV27; TRBD1 aligns across 12 bases. This CDR3 region has 15 residues. Germline V gene lookup returns CDR1 MNHEY and CDR2 SMNVEV (reference sequence). V lost 8 bases, J lost 4 bases, and 9 bases stayed unmatched. This chain's CDR3 is CASSTSGQGAYEQYF. As DNA, the CDR3 is TGTGCCAGCTCAACCTCGGGACAGGGGGCGTACGAGCAGTACTTC.

This sequence joins TRBV5-6 and TRBJ2-3; possibly TRBD2 for D (7 bases). CDR1 and CDR2 from the germline V gene are SGHDT and YYEEEE. Trimming shortened V by 4 bases and J by 4 bases, and 13 bases separated the two germline ends. The CDR3 contains 14 residues. The CDR3 sequence is CASSLPGGPDTQYF. The CDR3 DNA reads as TGTGCCAGCAGCCTCCCGGGGGGCCCAGATACGCAGTATTTT.

In its sample, this clone was seen once. J is TRBJ2-7 and V is TRBV28; D is possibly TRBD2 (6 bases). Germline V gene sequence: CDR1 MDHEN, CDR2 SYDVKM. The CDR3 has 15 residues. Between the trimmed V and J ends, which lost 1 base and 0 bases, there was a span of 10 bases. The CDR3 loop is CASSLFSGNSYEQYF. In DNA, the CDR3 is TGTGCCAGCAGTTTATTTAGCGGTAACTCCTACGAGCAGTACTTC.

The rearrangement uses TRBV7-8 and TRBJ2-3; 8 bases align to TRBD2. V lost 0 bases, J lost 2 bases, and 7 bases stayed unmatched. The CDR3 contains 17 residues. The V gene's germline CDR1 is SGHVS and CDR2 FQNEAQ. The CDR3 DNA is TGTGCCAGCAGCTTAGCGGGGACTAGAGTCTTCACAGATACGCAGTATTTT. Translating gives CASSLAGTRVFTDTQYF. Variable domain in full (rest from reference TRBV7-8 and TRBJ2-3): GAGVSQSPRYKVAKRGQDVALRCDPISGHVSLFWYQQALGQGPEFLTYFQNEAQLDKSGLPSDRFFAERPEGSVSTLKIQRTQQEDSAVYLCASSLAGTRVFTDTQYFGPGTRLTVL.

This clone was observed a single time. The rearrangement links TRBV27 to TRBJ2-2; 10 nucleotides align to TRBD1. Germline values: CDR1 MNHEY, CDR2 SMNVEV (reference sequence). The CDR3 is 15 amino acids. J was trimmed by 4 bases and V by 6 bases; bases with no gene match: 5. CDR3 loop: CASSSRDRGTGELFF. The CDR3 nucleotides are TGTGCCAGCAGCTCCCGGGACAGGGGCACCGGGGAGCTGTTTTTT.

As regards this clone: With a much larger clone just one base away, this may be a read error. V and J are TRBV5-6 and TRBJ2-7, with D uncertain. With 0 bases removed from V and 4 bases from J, the gap between germline ends came to 5 bases. The length of the CDR3 is 12 residues. Germline V gives CDR1 SGHDT, CDR2 YYEEEE. CDR3 sequence (DNA): TGTGCCAGCAGCTTGGGGATTTACGAGCAGTACTTC. This sequence encodes CASSLGIYEQYF.

This sequence joins TRBV5-5 and TRBJ1-4, with a weak D call TRBD1 (5 bases). Germline V gene lookup returns CDR1 SGHKS and CDR2 YYEKEE (reference sequence). This CDR3 spans 16 amino acids. Trimming removed 1 base at V and 7 bases at J, with 17 bases between. CDR3 coding DNA: TGTGCCAGCAGCTTGTTGGTTCAGGAAAGGGGTGAAAAACTGTTTTTT. This gives the protein CASSLLVQERGEKLFF.

This chain joins TRBV9 and TRBJ2-1, with 15 bases matching TRBD2. Germline values: CDR1 SGDLS, CDR2 YYNGEE. After removal of 3 bases from V and 3 bases from J, the junction contained 10 bases not matched to a gene. This CDR3 contains 19 residues. CDR3 protein: CASSAKTGTSGRFYNEQFF. In nucleotides, the CDR3 is TGTGCCAGCAGCGCCAAGACCGGGACTAGCGGGAGGTTCTACAATGAGCAGTTCTTC.

V usage is TRBV6-5 and J usage is TRBJ2-1, with 9 bases matching TRBD1. J lost 5 bases, V lost 2 bases, and 7 bases had no gene match. CDR3 length equals 16 residues. Per germline, CDR1 MNHEY and CDR2 SVGAGI. The CDR3 sequence is CASSYRGQGYDNEQFF. CDR3 nucleotide sequence: TGTGCCAGCAGTTACCGGGGACAGGGATATGACAATGAGCAGTTCTTC.

The V and J genes are TRBV28 and TRBJ2-7, with D perhaps matching TRBD2 (5 bases). This CDR3 contains 14 residues. Germline V gene sequence: CDR1 MDHEN, CDR2 SYDVKM. V shed 6 bases and J shed 2 bases, with 14 bases lying between them. The CDR3 loop reads CASSPVAGPYEQYF. The CDR3 DNA reads as TGTGCCAGCAGCCCGGTGGCGGGCCCCTACGAGCAGTACTTC.

The chain joins TRBV27 to TRBJ2-3, with D perhaps given as TRBD1 or TRBD2 (6 bases each). This CDR3 is 12 amino acids long. Deletions cut 5 bases from V and 13 bases from J, with 16 bases between. Germline V CDR1 and CDR2: MNHEY, SMNVEV (reference sequence). For the CDR3, the DNA is TGTGCCAGCAGTCTCTTAGGGGGGACGGAGTATTTT. It translates to CASSLLGGTEYF.

Of note for this clone: The same CDR3 can be traced to other DNA sequences in this sample. CDR3 sequence: CASSLVLNTGELFF. The DNA for the CDR3 is TGTGCCAGCAGCTTAGTGCTGAATACCGGGGAGCTGTTTTTT. The chain recombines TRBV7-9 with TRBJ2-2; D ambiguous. Germline V CDR1 and CDR2: SEHNR, FQNEAQ (reference sequence). Trimming took off 1 base at V and 5 bases at J, with 8 bases between the two ends. This CDR3 region has 14 residues.

As concerns this clone: This specimen includes other DNA sequences encoding the same CDR3. The chain uses TRBV27 and TRBJ2-7; no firm D call. The CDR3 totals 13 residues. Germline V CDR1 and CDR2: MNHEY, SMNVEV (reference sequence). Trimming cost V 5 bases and J 0 bases, with 8 bases left between them. CDR3 protein: CASSPRVSYEQYF. The CDR3 bases are TGTGCCAGCAGTCCCCGGGTCTCCTACGAGCAGTACTTC.

The chain couples TRBV7-6 to TRBJ2-1; 7 bases are shared with TRBD2. V shed 1 base, J shed 1 base, and the junction held 7 bases outside the gene matches. The CDR3 spans 17 residues. Germline assignment: CDR1 SGHVS and CDR2 FNYEAQ. The CDR3 DNA follows: TGTGCCAGCAGCTTAGTGGCGGGACTACCTTCCTACAATGAGCAGTTCTTC. It translates to CASSLVAGLPSYNEQFF.

The chain is built from TRBV6-6 and TRBJ1-2; possibly TRBD1 for D (5 bases). Trimming took 6 bases from V and 3 from J, leaving 17 bases between them. Germline CDR1 reads MNHNY; CDR2 reads SVGAGI (reference sequence). This CDR3 has 15 residues. The CDR3 reads CASRGEAGRDYGYTF. Here the CDR3 DNA reads TGTGCCAGCAGGGGGGAAGCTGGGCGGGACTATGGCTACACCTTC.

This clone has just one count. V usage is TRBV5-6 and J usage is TRBJ2-7, with D uncertain. Germline V gives CDR1 SGHDT, CDR2 YYEEEE. Trimming cost V 2 bases and J 0 bases, with 9 bases left between them. CDR3 size: 14 residues. The CDR3 nucleotides are TGTGCCAGCAGCTTAGCACAGAGCTCCTACGAGCAGTACTTC. Amino acids: CASSLAQSSYEQYF.